Shown below are 8 T cell receptor beta chains from a single sample sequenced in a study of cytomegalovirus exposure and HLA in healthy donors. Primers included in the PCR were 60 Vbeta and 13 Jbeta primers. Clones were sequenced by immunoSEQ multiplex PCR, and TCRdb holds only the in-frame ones, with some missing. The sample shows 160,000 or so clones, 81% of them seen only once. Sequenced material: PBMCs. All receptors derive from a woman aged 50 to 60 in good health and CMV-seronegative.

This clone occurred a few times. V gene TRBV6-1 combines with J gene TRBJ2-1, with a weak D call TRBD1 (6 bases). Germline lookup yields CDR1 MNHNS and CDR2 SASEGT. V was shortened by 9 bases and J by 0 bases, with 15 bases between the two germline ends. The CDR3 spans 15 residues. This CDR3 is CASIWTVSSYNEQFF. In DNA form, the CDR3 reads TGTGCCAGTATATGGACAGTGAGCTCCTACAATGAGCAGTTCTTC.

The J gene is TRBJ1-5, the V gene TRBV7-8; D might be TRBD1 (6 bases). The CDR3 loop spans 22 amino acids. Germline assignment: CDR1 SGHVS and CDR2 FQNEAQ. The V end was cut by 1 base, the J end by 2 bases, with 30 bases between. The CDR3 loop is CASSLVLQGGIGLPLCNQPQHF. The CDR3, as DNA: TGTGCCAGCAGCTTAGTTTTACAGGGAGGGATTGGACTTCCACTTTGCAATCAGCCCCAGCATTTT.

The chain is built from TRBV7-3 and TRBJ2-5, with 7 bases lining up with TRBD1. The CDR3 loop spans 13 amino acids. The trim removed 1 base at V and 11 bases at J, leaving 7 bases unmatched. Germline assignment: CDR1 SGHTA and CDR2 FQGTGA. As DNA, the CDR3 is TGTGCCAGCAGCTTAAACAGGGGAGAGGAGCAGTACTTC. This encodes CASSLNRGEEQYF.

This chain uses TRBV6-5 with TRBJ1-4; D possibly corresponds to TRBD1 (5 bases). The CDR3 consists of 14 residues. Germline CDR1 reads MNHEY; CDR2 reads SVGAGI. Trimming took 7 bases from V and 3 from J, leaving 12 bases between them. The CDR3 reads CASTQGWANEKLFF. The CDR3 nucleotides read TGTGCCAGCACCCAGGGTTGGGCTAATGAAAAACTGTTTTTT.

This clone appeared a few times. The J gene is TRBJ2-1, the V gene TRBV7-8; 9 bases are a match to TRBD2. The CDR3 has 15 amino acids. With V trimmed by 7 bases and J by 10 bases, 14 bases remained unmatched. Germline CDR1 reads SGHVS; CDR2 reads FQNEAQ. Here the CDR3 reads CASTPSLAGFREQFF. The CDR3 nucleotides read TGTGCCAGCACCCCGAGCCTAGCGGGGTTCAGGGAGCAGTTCTTC.

V and J are TRBV15 and TRBJ1-4; 9 positions match TRBD1. The V segment lost 7 bases and the J segment 8 bases; nucleotides outside the gene matches: 5. CDR3 length: 13 amino acids. Germline V gives CDR1 LNHNV, CDR2 YYDKDF (reference sequence). For the CDR3, the DNA is TGTGCCACCACTGGGACAGGGAGCGAAAAACTGTTTTTT. It specifies CATTGTGSEKLFF.

The rearrangement joins TRBV11-2 to TRBJ2-1; D is ambiguous. The CDR3 is 15 amino acids. The V gene's germline CDR1 is SGHAT and CDR2 FQNNGV. The germline V and J ends were trimmed by 5 bases and 2 bases, with 13 bases remaining between them. For the CDR3, the DNA is TGTGCCAGCAGCACCCCCCCAGGTGCCTACAATGAGCAGTTCTTC. Its protein product is CASSTPPGAYNEQFF. The variable domain in full, completed from reference TRBV11-2 and TRBJ2-1, reads EAGVAQSPRYKIIEKRQSVAFWCNPISGHATLYWYQQILGQGPKLLIQFQNNGVVDDSQLPKDRFSAERLKGVDSTLKIQPAKLEDSAVYLCASSTPPGAYNEQFFGPGTRLTVL.

This clone is a singleton in its sample. The V call is TRBV6-5, the J call TRBJ2-7; TRBD2 is a possible D gene (5 bases). The ends were cut back, 6 bases at V and 2 bases at J, with 11 bases in the middle. This CDR3 region has 13 residues. Germline values: CDR1 MNHEY, CDR2 SVGAGI. CDR3: CASRKEGTYEQYF. The CDR3 coding sequence is TGTGCCAGCAGAAAAGAGGGCACCTACGAGCAGTACTTC.